The T cell receptor beta chain under discussion was sequenced for a study of blood T cell repertoires in COVID-19. Profiled with immunoSEQ multiplex PCR; TCRdb holds only in-frame clones, not every one. This table has around 70,000 clones, approximately 80% appearing once. The V gene lost 7 bases and the J gene lost 0 bases, with 16 bases spanning the gap. There are 17 residues in the CDR3. Per germline, CDR1 MNHEY and CDR2 SMNVEV (reference sequence). The sequence was collected from a human donor in a cohort sampled during active COVID-19. The sequenced sample consisted of peripheral blood. The chain couples TRBV27 to TRBJ2-6; D remains ambiguous. This CDR3 reads CASTRNPSSSGANVLTF. Here the CDR3 DNA reads TGTGCCAGCACCAGAAACCCCTCAAGCTCTGGGGCCAACGTCCTGACTTTC.